This section outlines one T cell receptor (beta chain) sequence together with its context. This entry comes from a study of T cells expressing NK-cell markers. TCRdb reprocessed the 5' RACE reads, keeping one entry per CDR3 protein, no DNA. The sample table sets out around 3,500 distinct CDR3 sequences. This sequence was found in a man between 18 and 69 years old in good health. The material sequenced was blood T cells: a sorted CD56 or NKG2C T cell subset, CD4+ or CD8+ T cells, or bulk PBMC T cells (not recorded which).

CDR3 protein: CASSWTGEQPQHF. J is TRBJ1-5 and V is TRBV12-3 or TRBV12-4; TCRdb selects TRBD1, and the lack of DNA leaves this call unchecked. CDR3 length: 13 residues.